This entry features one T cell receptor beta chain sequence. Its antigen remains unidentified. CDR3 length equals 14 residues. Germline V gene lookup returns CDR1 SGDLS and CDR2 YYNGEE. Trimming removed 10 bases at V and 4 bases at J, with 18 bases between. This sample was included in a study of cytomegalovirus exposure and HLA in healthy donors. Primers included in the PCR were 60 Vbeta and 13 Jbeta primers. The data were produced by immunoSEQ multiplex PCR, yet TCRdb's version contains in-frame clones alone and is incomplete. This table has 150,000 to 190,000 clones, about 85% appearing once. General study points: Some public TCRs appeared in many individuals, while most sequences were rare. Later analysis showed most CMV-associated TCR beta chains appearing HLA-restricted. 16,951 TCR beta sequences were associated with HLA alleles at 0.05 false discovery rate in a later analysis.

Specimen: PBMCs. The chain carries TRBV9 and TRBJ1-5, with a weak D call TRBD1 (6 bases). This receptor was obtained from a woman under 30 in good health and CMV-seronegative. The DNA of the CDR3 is TGTGCCCGACGAACAGGGAGTTCAAATCAGCCCCAGCATTTT. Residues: CARRTGSSNQPQHF.